This entry lists 12 T cell receptor beta chains sequenced from one sample in a study of CD8 T cells in ankylosing spondylitis. TCRdb reprocessed the 5' RACE reads with MiXCR, giving one entry per CDR3 protein. The sample contains 29,000 or so distinct CDR3 sequences, about 5.2% of which appear only once. The sequenced sample consisted of blood, either unsorted or a sorted T cell fraction (not recorded which). These receptors all stem from a female donor with ankylosing spondylitis or in good health (not recorded which).

This clonotype was seen ten or more times. The CDR3 sequence: CASSDGTRGGRVEDTQYF. CDR3 sequence (DNA): TGTGCCAGCAGCGATGGAACCCGGGGGGGCCGGGTTGAAGATACGCAGTATTTT. The chain joins TRBV9 to TRBJ2-3; 8 nucleotides align to TRBD2. Germline CDR1 is SGDLS and CDR2 is YYNGEE. The CDR3 loop spans 18 amino acids. The J segment lost 5 bases and the V segment lost 3 bases, leaving 17 bases of the junction unmatched.

A word on this clonotype: Sequence at one end of the junction differs from germline and may be a read error. This chain uses TRBV9 with TRBJ2-6; no clear D. The germline V gene has CDR1 SGDLS and CDR2 YYNGEE. This CDR3 has 15 residues. The CDR3 nucleotides are TGTGCCAGCACCGTAGGGTTCTCTGGGGACAACGTCCTGACTTTC. Amino acids: CASTVGFSGDNVLTF.

This clonotype was picked up many times. Here the CDR3 reads CASSVLAVPGNTEAFF. The CDR3 coding sequence is TGTGCCAGCAGCGTACTGGCAGTTCCAGGAAATACTGAAGCTTTCTTT. This chain joins TRBV9 and TRBJ1-1; D not resolved. The V gene's germline CDR1 is SGDLS and CDR2 YYNGEE. The CDR3 is 16 residues long. The germline V and J ends were trimmed by 1 base and 5 bases, with 18 bases remaining between them.

This clonotype was seen repeatedly, ten times or more. The J gene is TRBJ2-6, the V gene TRBV9; 7 bases align to TRBD1. In germline, CDR1 is SGDLS, CDR2 YYNGEE. The CDR3 is made up of 20 amino acids. V gave up 3 bases and J gave up 2 bases; unmatched junction bases: 17. CDR3 DNA: TGTGCCAGCAGCGGACGCCTCCGGGACAGTACTCGGGCTGGGGCCAACGTCCTGACTTTC. It specifies CASSGRLRDSTRAGANVLTF.

This clonotype is labeled as medium-sized (0.01 to 0.1%). This rearrangement joins TRBV9 to TRBJ1-2; D not resolved. From germline, CDR1 is SGDLS and CDR2 YYNGEE. The length of the CDR3 is 13 residues. The V end was cut by 2 bases, the J end by 8 bases, with 13 bases between. The CDR3 sequence: CASSVGGPGGYTF. The CDR3 nucleotides are TGTGCCAGCAGCGTCGGCGGGCCTGGGGGCTACACCTTC.

J is TRBJ2-2 and V is TRBV9; D is undetermined. V lost 0 bases and J lost 3, with 9 bases in between. The CDR3 is 15 residues long. Germline V CDR1 and CDR2: SGDLS, YYNGEE. CDR3 coding DNA: TGTGCCAGCAGCGTAGATCCCACCGACACCGGGGAGCTGTTTTTT. Its translation: CASSVDPTDTGELFF.

Ten or more counts support this clonotype. The rearrangement joins TRBV9 to TRBJ2-7; weak D call: TRBD1 (7 bases). CDR3 size: 15 residues. Deletions cut 4 bases from V and 7 bases from J, with 21 bases between. CDR1 and CDR2 from the germline V gene are SGDLS and YYNGEE. DNA for the CDR3: TGTGCCAGCAGCTCCAGGGGGGTGACTGGGTCGGAGCAGTACTTC. It yields the protein CASSSRGVTGSEQYF.

This clonotype was detected ten times or more. For the CDR3, the DNA is TGTGCCAGCAGCTCTGCGGGGGGCCGGGAGACCCAGTACTTC. Protein sequence: CASSSAGGRETQYF. V is TRBV9 and J is TRBJ2-5; 8 nucleotides agree with TRBD2. The germline V gene encodes CDR1 SGDLS and CDR2 YYNGEE. V lost 4 bases and J lost 5; bases outside the gene matches: 7. CDR3 length: 14 amino acids.

This clonotype was observed a handful of times. This chain uses TRBV9 with TRBJ2-5, with TRBD2 matching over 9 bases. V dropped 2 bases and J dropped 3; count of bases not matched to a gene: 2. The CDR3 totals 14 residues. Per the germline V gene, CDR1 is SGDLS and CDR2 is YYNGEE. For the CDR3, the DNA is TGTGCCAGCAGCGTTGGCGGGGGGGAAGAGACCCAGTACTTC. It encodes CASSVGGGEETQYF. The whole variable domain, filled in from reference TRBV9 and TRBJ2-5, reads DSGVTQTPKHLITATGQRVTLRCSPRSGDLSVYWYQQSLDQGLQFLIQYYNGEERAKGNILERFSAQQFPDLHSELNLSSLELGDSALYFCASSVGGGEETQYFGPGTRLLVL.

This clonotype was seen many times. The chain joins TRBV9 to TRBJ1-5; D unresolved. V gave up 6 bases and J gave up 2 bases, with 15 bases separating them. Germline CDR1 and CDR2: SGDLS and YYNGEE. This CDR3 spans 15 amino acids. For the CDR3, the DNA is TGTGCCAGCACCAAAGATGGGTTGCGCAATCAGCCCCAGCATTTT. As protein: CASTKDGLRNQPQHF.

This clonotype has at least ten counts. The chain combines TRBV9 with TRBJ1-3, with D maybe TRBD1 (6 bases). V lost 2 bases and J lost 6, with 9 bases in between. Germline V gene lookup returns CDR1 SGDLS and CDR2 YYNGEE. CDR3 length: 13 residues. The CDR3 DNA is TGTGCCAGCAGCGTTGGGGGCCCAAACACCATATATTTT. Amino acid sequence: CASSVGGPNTIYF.

This clonotype was found many times. This chain joins TRBV9 and TRBJ1-4; D is perhaps TRBD1 (5 bases). The germline gives CDR1 SGDLS, CDR2 YYNGEE. V lost 3 bases and J lost 0, with 12 bases in between. The CDR3 totals 16 residues. CDR3 coding DNA: TGTGCCAGCAGCGGGGGGATGGACGCAACTAATGAAAAACTGTTTTTT. Encoded protein: CASSGGMDATNEKLFF.